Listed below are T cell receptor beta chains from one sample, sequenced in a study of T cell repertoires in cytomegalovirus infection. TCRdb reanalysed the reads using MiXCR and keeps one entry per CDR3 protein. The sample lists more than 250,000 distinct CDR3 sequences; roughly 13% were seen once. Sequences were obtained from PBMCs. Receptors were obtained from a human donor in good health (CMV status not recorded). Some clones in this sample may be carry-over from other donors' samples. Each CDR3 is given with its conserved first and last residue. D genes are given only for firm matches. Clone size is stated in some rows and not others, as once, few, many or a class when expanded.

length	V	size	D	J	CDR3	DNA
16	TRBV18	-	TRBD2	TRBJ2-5	CASSPRAGGGQETQYF	TGTGCCAGCTCACCCCGCGCGGGGGGCGGACAAGAGACCCAGTACTTC
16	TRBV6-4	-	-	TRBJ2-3	CASSVKAELSTDTQYF	TGTGCCAGCAGTGTGAAGGCAGAACTTAGCACAGATACGCAGTATTTT
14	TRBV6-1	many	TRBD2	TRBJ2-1	CASTGLAGNNEQFF	TGTGCCAGCACGGGACTAGCGGGTAACAATGAGCAGTTCTTC
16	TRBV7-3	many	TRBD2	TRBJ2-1	CASSPLPSGGANEQFF	TGTGCCAGCAGCCCTCTCCCTAGCGGGGGGGCTAATGAGCAGTTCTTC
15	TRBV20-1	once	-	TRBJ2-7	CSARDRLTSSYEQYF	TGCAGTGCTAGAGATCGGCTTACCAGCTCCTACGAGCAGTACTTC
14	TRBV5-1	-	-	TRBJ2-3	CASSLERPPDTQYF	TGCGCCAGCAGCTTAGAGAGGCCGCCAGATACGCAGTATTTT
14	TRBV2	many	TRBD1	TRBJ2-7	CASSRQGSSYEQYF	TGTGCCAGCAGCAGACAGGGTAGCTCCTACGAGCAGTACTTC
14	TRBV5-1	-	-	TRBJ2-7	CASSLRTPSYEQYF	TGCGCCAGCAGCCTGAGGACGCCCTCCTACGAGCAGTACTTC
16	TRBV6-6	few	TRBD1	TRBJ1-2	CASSLLRTGTNYGYTF	TGTGCCAGCAGCCTCCTCCGGACAGGAACTAACTATGGCTACACCTTC
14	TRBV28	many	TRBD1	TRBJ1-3	CASSSTGAGNTIYF	TGTGCCAGCAGTTCTACAGGGGCCGGAAACACCATATATTTT
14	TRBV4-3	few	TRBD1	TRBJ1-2	CASSQLDRGYGYTF	TGCGCCAGCAGCCAACTGGACAGGGGTTATGGCTACACCTTC
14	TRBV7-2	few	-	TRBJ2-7	CASSLAGGRSEQYF	TGTGCCAGCAGCTTAGCGGGAGGTAGGAGCGAGCAGTACTTC
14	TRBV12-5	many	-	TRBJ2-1	CASGLLPSGDEQFF	TGTGCTAGTGGTTTGCTCCCTTCAGGGGATGAGCAGTTCTTC
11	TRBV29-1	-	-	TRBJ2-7	CSIQTTYEQYF	TGCAGCATTCAAACTACCTACGAGCAGTACTTC
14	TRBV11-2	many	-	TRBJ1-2	CASSLGGPGYGYTF	TGTGCCAGCAGCTTGGGGGGGCCCGGATATGGCTACACCTTC
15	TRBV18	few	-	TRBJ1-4	CASSPPGRGNEKLFF	TGTGCCAGCTCACCACCGGGACGGGGTAATGAAAAACTGTTTTTT
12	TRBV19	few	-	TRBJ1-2	CASSNREPGYTF	TGTGCCAGTAGTAACAGGGAGCCTGGCTACACCTTC
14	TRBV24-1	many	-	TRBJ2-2	CATSFDPNTGELFF	TGTGCCACCAGCTTCGATCCGAACACCGGGGAGCTGTTTTTT
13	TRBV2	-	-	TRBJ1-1	CASPGVGNTEAFF	TGTGCCAGCCCAGGGGTGGGGAACACTGAAGCTTTCTTT
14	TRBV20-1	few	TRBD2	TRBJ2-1	CSARGLAVHNEQFF	TGCAGTGCTAGAGGACTAGCGGTTCACAATGAGCAGTTCTTC
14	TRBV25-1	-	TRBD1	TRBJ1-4	CASSGTGWGEKLFF	TGTGCCAGCAGTGGGACAGGGTGGGGAGAAAAACTGTTTTTT
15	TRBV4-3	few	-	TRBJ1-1	CASSQDDGSIAEAFF	TGCGCCAGCAGCCAAGATGACGGAAGTATCGCTGAAGCTTTCTTT
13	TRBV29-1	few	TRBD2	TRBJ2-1	CSATSGTYNEQFF	TGCAGCGCTACTAGCGGGACCTACAATGAGCAGTTCTTC
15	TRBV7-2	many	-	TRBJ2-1	CASSYGWAGRNEQFF	TGTGCCAGCAGCTACGGGTGGGCGGGAAGAAATGAGCAGTTCTTC
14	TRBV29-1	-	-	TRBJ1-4	CSVEDRGADEKLFF	TGCAGCGTTGAAGATCGCGGGGCCGATGAAAAACTGTTTTTT
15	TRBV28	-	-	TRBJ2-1	CASTSRAETDNEQFF	TGTGCCAGCACTTCTCGAGCGGAGACTGACAATGAGCAGTTCTTC
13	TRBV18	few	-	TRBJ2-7	CASSPPSVYEQYF	TGTGCCAGCTCACCACCGTCTGTATACGAGCAGTACTTC
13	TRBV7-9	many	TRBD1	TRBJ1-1	CASSRDRGTEAFF	TGTGCCAGCAGCCGAGACAGGGGCACTGAAGCTTTCTTT
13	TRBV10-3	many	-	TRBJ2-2	CATGTTNTGELFF	TGTGCCACCGGGACCACGAACACCGGGGAGCTGTTTTTT